This passage covers 30 T cell receptor beta chains from one sample sequenced in a study of shared clonotypes between healthy human individuals (dated by TCRdb to between 2020 and 2021). Library creation used the immunoSEQ multiplex PCR assay. This is the immuneACCESS table as TCRdb keeps it, with only in-frame sequences that have V and J called. A part of the clones is gone; compared with another copy, unresolved V genes explain less than half, and the rest is unexplained. This sample gives about 470,000 clones in total; 79% of them show up just once. The ten largest clonotypes hold less than 15% of the sample. Sequences were obtained from PBMCs. These TCRs come from a woman in her thirties or forties in good health. Some clones in this sample may be carry-over from other donors' samples.

This clone was recorded only once. J is TRBJ2-2 and V is TRBV5-6; 15 positions match TRBD2. The J segment lost 3 bases and the V segment lost 6 bases, leaving 12 bases of the junction unmatched. The CDR3 consists of 19 residues. The germline V gene encodes CDR1 SGHDT and CDR2 YYEEEE. CDR3 nucleotide sequence: TGTGCCAGCACCCGGGGGAGGACTAGCGGGAGGGCCGACACCGGGGAGCTGTTTTTT. It yields the protein CASTRGRTSGRADTGELFF. Supplemented by reference TRBV5-6 and TRBJ2-2, the full variable domain reads DAGVTQSPTHLIKTRGQQVTLRCSPKSGHDTVSWYQQALGQGPQFIFQYYEEEERQRGNFPDRFSGHQFPNYSSELNVNALLLGDSALYLCASTRGRTSGRADTGELFFGEGSRLTVL.

The V and J genes are TRBV19 and TRBJ1-2; possibly TRBD1 for D (5 bases). The germline V gene has CDR1 LNHDA and CDR2 SQIVND (reference sequence). The germline V and J ends were trimmed by 5 bases and 0 bases, with 10 bases remaining between them. The CDR3 consists of 14 residues. The CDR3 bases are TGTGCCAGTAGTTGGGGGGGACCTAACTATGGCTACACCTTC. Its translation: CASSWGGPNYGYTF.

This chain links TRBV28 with TRBJ1-6; no definite D call. Trimming shortened V by 2 bases and J by 6 bases, and 8 bases separated the two germline ends. The length of the CDR3 is 14 residues. The germline V gene has CDR1 MDHEN and CDR2 SYDVKM. The CDR3 coding sequence is TGTGCCAGCAGTTTAGGGCAGAGTAATTCACCCCTCCACTTT. Translating gives CASSLGQSNSPLHF.

This sequence joins TRBV11-1 and TRBJ2-7, with 11 bases aligning to TRBD1. V was pared by 5 bases and J by 5 bases, with 11 bases of the junction left unmatched. Germline lookup yields CDR1 SGHAT and CDR2 FQDESV (reference sequence). CDR3 size: 16 residues. CDR3 amino acids: CASSPWTGGRGNEQYF. As DNA, the CDR3 is TGTGCCAGCAGCCCGTGGACAGGGGGCAGGGGGAACGAGCAGTACTTC.

This chain connects TRBV30 to TRBJ2-3; 10 bases agree with TRBD2. Trimming removed 1 base from V and 4 bases from J; junction bases left unmatched: 8. Germline lookup yields CDR1 GTSNPN and CDR2 SVGIG (reference sequence). There are 16 residues in the CDR3. The CDR3 here is CAWSATSGNKADTQYF. CDR3 bases: TGTGCCTGGAGTGCCACTAGCGGGAATAAGGCAGATACGCAGTATTTT.

This chain connects TRBV5-1 to TRBJ2-5; D ambiguous. Looked up from germline, CDR1 is SGHRS and CDR2 is YFSETQ. CDR3 length: 14 amino acids. V gave up 0 bases and J gave up 6 bases, with 12 bases separating them. CDR3 DNA: TGCGCCAGCAGCTTGGAAGGGATCGTAAAGACCCAGTACTTC. Translated: CASSLEGIVKTQYF.

The CDR3 sequence is CSAREGGSTDTQYF. CDR3 DNA sequence: TGCAGCGCAAGGGAAGGCGGGAGCACAGATACGCAGTATTTT. The chain has TRBV29-1 and TRBJ2-3; maybe TRBD2 (5 bases). Germline V gene data show CDR1 as SQVTM and CDR2 as ANQGSEA. The CDR3 extends over 14 amino acids. V lost 7 bases, J lost 0 bases, and 14 bases lay in between.

As concerns this clone: Other DNA sequences of this sample code for an identical CDR3. This chain links TRBV18 with TRBJ2-7; 9 bases are a match to TRBD1. This CDR3 region has 13 residues. V lost 6 bases to trimming and J lost 4 bases; unmatched junction nucleotides: 4. CDR1 and CDR2 (germline): KGHSH, LQKENI. The CDR3 loop reads CASSHGQGYEQYF. The CDR3 DNA is TGTGCCAGCTCCCACGGACAGGGGTACGAGCAGTACTTC.

The chain joins TRBV5-1 to TRBJ2-6; 7 bases match TRBD2. CDR1 and CDR2 (germline): SGHRS, YFSETQ. Trimming cost V 9 bases and J 0 bases; bases outside gene matches: 9. The CDR3 totals 16 residues. The CDR3 loop is CATQRSGGSGANVLTF. CDR3 nucleotide sequence: TGCGCCACCCAACGGTCGGGGGGCTCTGGGGCCAACGTCCTGACTTTC.

The chain couples TRBV7-6 to TRBJ2-5, with D unclear. The CDR3 consists of 15 residues. CDR1 and CDR2 (germline): SGHVS, FNYEAQ. V was shortened by 0 bases and J by 1 base, with 9 bases between the two germline ends. CDR3 coding DNA: TGTGCCAGCAGCTTAGCGTTGACAACCCAAGAGACCCAGTACTTC. Translated, it gives CASSLALTTQETQYF.

This sequence joins TRBV21-1 and TRBJ2-7; TRBD1 is taken as the D call from the table, unchecked against the DNA. TRBV21-1 has pseudogene status. CDR3 length: 16 amino acids. DNA of the CDR3: TGTGCCAGCAGCAAATGTGGGGCTAGGACCACCTACGAGCAGTACTTC. Translating gives CASSKCGARTTYEQYF.

The V call is TRBV11-3, the J call TRBJ2-1, with D possibly matching TRBD2 (5 bases). This CDR3 is 16 amino acids long. Germline loops: CDR1 SGHNT, CDR2 YENEEA. V dropped 5 bases and J dropped 6 bases, with 20 bases sitting between them. The CDR3, as DNA: TGTGCCAGCAGCCCTAGGGTGGGAGACCGTGGCAATGAGCAGTTCTTC. This translates into CASSPRVGDRGNEQFF.

The V gene is TRBV7-8, the J gene TRBJ2-5, with 15 bases lining up with TRBD2. The CDR3 is 18 amino acids. J was trimmed by 5 bases and V by 3 bases; bases with no gene match: 10. Per the germline V gene, CDR1 is SGHVS and CDR2 is FQNEAQ. The CDR3 region has the DNA TGTGCCAGCAGCTTCTGGACTAGCGGGAGGGTTATGATTGAGACCCAGTACTTC. The encoded protein is CASSFWTSGRVMIETQYF.

This clone has just one count. CDR3 loop: CAISAKRGATNEKLFF. The CDR3 DNA follows: TGTGCCATCAGTGCCAAGAGGGGGGCAACTAATGAAAAACTGTTTTTT. The chain is built from TRBV10-3 and TRBJ1-4; D perhaps matches TRBD1 (6 bases). The V gene's germline CDR1 is ENHRY and CDR2 SYGVKD. V dropped 4 bases and J dropped 0 bases, with 12 bases sitting between them. This CDR3 is 16 amino acids long.

The chain uses TRBV29-1 and TRBJ2-2; unclear D gene. Germline V gene lookup returns CDR1 SQVTM and CDR2 ANQGSEA. Trimming shortened V by 4 bases and J by 0 bases, and 9 bases separated the two germline ends. The CDR3 totals 14 residues. For the CDR3, the DNA is TGCAGCGTTGTGGGGATCTCGAACACCGGGGAGCTGTTTTTT. Protein product: CSVVGISNTGELFF.

This rearrangement joins TRBV7-9 to TRBJ2-7; 10 bases line up with TRBD1. The CDR3 runs to 14 residues. The germline V gene encodes CDR1 SEHNR and CDR2 FQNEAQ (reference sequence). V lost 7 bases to trimming and J lost 5 bases; unmatched junction nucleotides: 8. As DNA, the CDR3 is TGTGCCAGCAAGACCGGGACAGGGGATCACGAGCAGTACTTC. Its protein product is CASKTGTGDHEQYF.

This clone appeared a single time. Written as DNA, the CDR3 is TGTGCCAGCGCATCAGTCTGGGACAGGGGGCGGAACGGCTACACCTTC. Encoded protein: CASASVWDRGRNGYTF. V is TRBV27 and J is TRBJ1-2, with 12 positions matching TRBD1. CDR1 is MNHEY, CDR2 SMNVEV, per germline (reference sequence). The V gene end was trimmed by 8 bases and the J gene end by 8 bases; junction bases not matched to a gene: 15. The CDR3 extends over 16 amino acids.

In regard to this clone: A read error is the likely source, as a far larger clone sits one nucleotide away. V gene TRBV5-6 combines with J gene TRBJ1-2; D may be TRBD1 (5 bases). V was cut by 2 bases and J by 2 bases, with 13 bases left in between. The CDR3 consists of 15 residues. Germline lookup yields CDR1 SGHDT and CDR2 YYEEEE. The CDR3 sequence: CASSFGAEGNYGYTF. The CDR3 DNA reads as TGTGCCAGCAGCTTCGGGGCAGAGGGAAACTATGGCTACACCTTC.

The chain recombines TRBV10-3 with TRBJ2-7; D gene unclear. Germline V gene lookup returns CDR1 ENHRY and CDR2 SYGVKD. Trimming took 4 bases from V and 1 from J, leaving 2 bases between them. The CDR3 length is 11 residues. This chain's CDR3 is CAISASYEQYF. The CDR3 DNA is TGTGCCATCAGTGCGTCCTACGAGCAGTACTTC.

J is TRBJ2-7 and V is TRBV7-9; 7 nucleotides line up with TRBD1. Looked up from germline, CDR1 is SEHNR and CDR2 is FQNEAQ (reference sequence). The CDR3 contains 15 residues. V gave up 1 base and J gave up 5 bases; unmatched junction bases: 8. The DNA for the CDR3 is TGTGCCAGCAGCTTAGATGGCGTAGGGGGCGACGAGCAGTACTTC. This codes for CASSLDGVGGDEQYF.

The genes are TRBV28 and TRBJ2-2, with 10 nucleotides matching TRBD1. The CDR3 loop spans 17 amino acids. The V segment lost 6 bases and the J segment 2 bases; nucleotides outside the gene matches: 9. Germline-derived CDR1 and CDR2 are MDHEN and SYDVKM. The CDR3 loop reads CASRPEGQGLNTGELFF. In nucleotides, the CDR3 is TGTGCCAGCAGGCCGGAGGGACAGGGGCTTAACACCGGGGAGCTGTTTTTT.

This sequence joins TRBV5-6 and TRBJ2-7, with 9 bases lining up with TRBD2. V trimming: 4 bases; J trimming: 4 bases; junction bases outside the gene matches: 6. The CDR3 spans 14 residues. CDR1 is SGHDT, CDR2 YYEEEE, per germline. The CDR3 nucleotides read TGTGCCAGCAGCGATAGCGGGAGCGCGTACGAGCAGTACTTC. It yields the protein CASSDSGSAYEQYF.

The rearrangement joins TRBV5-1 to TRBJ2-5; D possibly uses TRBD1 or TRBD2 (5 bases each). Germline lookup yields CDR1 SGHRS and CDR2 YFSETQ. This CDR3 has 14 residues. V lost 4 bases, J lost 5 bases, and 15 bases lay in between. This CDR3 reads CASSLGTGWETQYF. As DNA, the CDR3 is TGCGCCAGCAGCCTCGGGACCGGCTGGGAGACCCAGTACTTC.

V and J are TRBV5-1 and TRBJ2-3, with TRBD1 matching over 8 bases. Unmatched junction bases numbered 6, after V lost 4 bases and J lost 2 bases. This CDR3 spans 15 amino acids. Germline V gives CDR1 SGHRS, CDR2 YFSETQ. This CDR3 reads CASSPDRADTDTQYF. The DNA of the CDR3 is TGCGCCAGCAGCCCGGACAGGGCAGACACAGATACGCAGTATTTT.

This clone was seen a single time. V is TRBV7-8 and J is TRBJ2-3, with D unresolved. V was shortened by 1 base and J by 1 base, with 6 bases between the two germline ends. Germline loops: CDR1 SGHVS, CDR2 FQNEAQ. The CDR3 is made up of 14 amino acids. CDR3 amino acids: CASSLGRRTDTQYF. CDR3 bases: TGTGCCAGCAGCTTAGGTCGTCGCACAGATACGCAGTATTTT.

The DNA for the CDR3 is TGTGCCAGCAGTGACGGGGTTGGTGAGCAGTTCTTC. Its protein is CASSDGVGEQFF. This sequence joins TRBV6-4 and TRBJ2-1, with D uncertain. CDR1 and CDR2 (germline): MRHNA, SNTAGT. The CDR3 has 12 amino acids. V lost 2 bases and J lost 9, with 8 bases in between.

The chain carries TRBV18 and TRBJ2-7; 11 positions agree with TRBD1. V was clipped by 6 bases and J by 9 bases; unmatched bases: 16. Germline V lookup: CDR1 KGHSH, CDR2 LQKENI. The CDR3 is made up of 16 amino acids. CDR3 nucleotide sequence: TGTGCCAGCTCTGTCTCCGGGACAGGGGGTCCTACGTCGCAGTACTTC. It yields the protein CASSVSGTGGPTSQYF.

The chain employs TRBV10-3 and TRBJ1-1, with TRBD1 matching over 9 bases. CDR3 length: 16 residues. Germline values: CDR1 ENHRY, CDR2 SYGVKD. With 3 bases clipped from V and 1 base from J, the junction kept 6 bases outside the gene matches. The CDR3 bases are TGTGCCATCAGTGATGAGCCGGGACAGGGGAACACTGAAGCTTTCTTT. Translating it yields CAISDEPGQGNTEAFF.

The chain recombines TRBV5-1 with TRBJ2-7, with D possibly being TRBD2 (5 bases). The V end was cut by 3 bases, the J end by 0 bases, with 10 bases between. CDR1 is SGHRS and CDR2 is YFSETQ in the germline V gene. The CDR3 has 14 residues. DNA for the CDR3: TGCGCCAGCAGCTCAAACGGGGACTCCTACGAGCAGTACTTC. Translated, it gives CASSSNGDSYEQYF.

Note on this clone: The junction departs from germline at one end; a sequencing error may be responsible. The chain couples TRBV7-7 to TRBJ2-2, with a weak D call TRBD1 (6 bases). The CDR3 totals 16 residues. Per the germline V gene, CDR1 is SSHAT and CDR2 is FNYEAQ (reference sequence). In DNA form, the CDR3 reads TGTGCTAGCAGCTTATCAACAGGGCCGAACACCGGGGAGCTGTTTTTT. Protein sequence: CASSLSTGPNTGELFF.